These T cell receptor beta chains were read from a single sample in a study of OX40 agonist ivuxolimab in advanced cancers. Assay: immunoSEQ multiplex PCR; the TCRdb copy retains only in-frame clones and omits some. The sample holds some 95,000 clones; about 88% are singletons and the top ten take about 0.82%. This specimen consisted of CD4+ or CD8+ T cells sorted from blood, obtained in a trial of the OX40 agonist ivuxolimab. The receptor set was obtained from an adult with an advanced solid tumor such as melanoma, head and neck, liver or kidney cancer. The CDR3 runs from the conserved cysteine through the conserved F or W. The D gene is left open where the match is weak. For some rows the clone size is stated as once, few or many, or as a class when expanded; others skip it.

j_call	clone_size	d_call	v_call	cdr3_nt	cdr3_aa
TRBJ1-1	few	NA	TRBV6-5	TGTGCCAGCAGCGACCAGGGCGGGGGCACTGAAGCTTTCTTT	CASSDQGGGTEAFF
TRBJ2-4	NA	NA	TRBV5-3	TGTGCCAGAAGCCCAGGACGTACCCTAGCCAAAAACATTCAGTACTTC	CARSPGRTLAKNIQYF
TRBJ1-1	NA	NA	TRBV6-5	TGTGCCAGCAGTTACTCGCGGGTAGTAAACACTGAAGCTTTCTTT	CASSYSRVVNTEAFF
TRBJ2-1	NA	TRBD1	TRBV6-6	TGTGCCAGCAGCCCCACAGGGGGCTCCTACAATGAGCAGTTCTTC	CASSPTGGSYNEQFF
TRBJ2-4	once	TRBD2	TRBV2	TGTGCCAGCAGACCCGGGGGAGGGGCCGAAAACATTCAGTACTTC	CASRPGGGAENIQYF
TRBJ1-6	NA	NA	TRBV30	TGTGCCTGGAGTAGCCCTTCTTATAATTCACCCCTCCACTTT	CAWSSPSYNSPLHF
TRBJ2-2	NA	NA	TRBV7-9	TGTGCCAGCAGCTTACTTCGCCGGGACGACACCGGGGAGCTGTTTTTT	CASSLLRRDDTGELFF
TRBJ2-3	NA	NA	TRBV5-1	TGCGCCAGCAGCTTGGAGGGCCAGGGGATTAGCACAGATACGCAGTATTTT	CASSLEGQGISTDTQYF
TRBJ2-3	NA	NA	TRBV19	TGTGCCAGTAGTATGTGGTCTACCACCACAGATACGCAGTATTTT	CASSMWSTTTDTQYF
TRBJ2-7	NA	NA	TRBV27	TGTGCCAGCAGTCCAACCCTATACAGCGTCGAGCAGTACTTC	CASSPTLYSVEQYF
TRBJ1-4	NA	TRBD1	TRBV7-6	TGTGCCAGCAGCTTAGGGGGACAGGGGTTAGAAAAACTGTTTTTT	CASSLGGQGLEKLFF
TRBJ1-5	NA	NA	TRBV27	TGTGCCAGCAGTTTGGTCCCGAGTCAGCCCCAGCATTTT	CASSLVPSQPQHF
TRBJ2-1	NA	TRBD2	TRBV5-1	TGCGCCAGCAGCTTGGAACTTCGCGGGAGATCCCCCAATGAGCAGTTCTTC	CASSLELRGRSPNEQFF
TRBJ2-1	NA	TRBD2	TRBV5-1	TGCGCCAGCAGCTTGGACCTAGCGGGAGTAGGTGAGCAGTTCTTC	CASSLDLAGVGEQFF
TRBJ2-3	NA	NA	TRBV4-2	TGTGCCAGCAGCCAAGGTGCGGCTCAAGGGGATACGCAGTATTTT	CASSQGAAQGDTQYF
TRBJ1-1	NA	NA	TRBV6-5	TGTGCCAGCAGTTACGGCGAAGCATCTGAAGCTTTCTTT	CASSYGEASEAFF
TRBJ1-1	NA	NA	TRBV7-6	TGTGCCAGCAGCCCAGGGGACTACACTGAAGCTTTCTTT	CASSPGDYTEAFF
TRBJ1-2	NA	TRBD1	TRBV28	TGTGCCAGCAGTTTATTCCGACAGGGAGATGGCTACACCTTC	CASSLFRQGDGYTF
TRBJ2-1	NA	NA	TRBV29-1	TGCAGCGTTGAAATCTCGGGGGATGAGCAGTTCTTC	CSVEISGDEQFF
TRBJ1-1	NA	NA	TRBV7-3	TGTGCCAGCAGCTTAAAGGCGATGAACACTGAAGCTTTCTTT	CASSLKAMNTEAFF
TRBJ2-5	NA	NA	TRBV6-6	TGTGCCAGCAGTTCCGGGATTCCACCCTGGGAGCAGTACTTC	CASSSGIPPWEQYF
TRBJ2-3	NA	NA	TRBV28	TGTGCCAGCACCCTCCCCCAGGGAGATACGCAGTATTTT	CASTLPQGDTQYF
TRBJ2-2	NA	NA	TRBV27	TGTGCCAGCAGTTTGGGGCTACCGAACACCGGGGAGCTGTTTTTT	CASSLGLPNTGELFF
TRBJ1-6	NA	NA	TRBV18	TGTGCCAGCTCACCACCGGACAGCTATAATTCACCCCTCCACTTT	CASSPPDSYNSPLHF
TRBJ2-1	NA	NA	TRBV5-4	TGTGCCAGCAGCTTGCGCGATGAGCAGTTCTTC	CASSLRDEQFF
TRBJ2-1	few	NA	TRBV2	TGTGCCAGCAGTGAAGCGCGCACTCACAATGAGCAGTTCTTC	CASSEARTHNEQFF
TRBJ1-6	NA	TRBD1	TRBV28	TGTGCCAGCGTAGGGGGCTCCCGGAGGAATTCACCCCTCCACTTT	CASVGGSRRNSPLHF
TRBJ2-3	NA	NA	TRBV13	TGTGCCAGCAGCCCTCCAGGGGGGGGTGATACGCAGTATTTT	CASSPPGGGDTQYF
TRBJ1-1	few	NA	TRBV6-5	TGTGCCAGCAGATCCCCCCGGGACGGTAACACTGAAGCTTTCTTT	CASRSPRDGNTEAFF
TRBJ1-5	NA	NA	TRBV29-1	TGCAGCGTCGGTGGGTCCCCCGGCGGCAATCAGCCCCAGCATTTT	CSVGGSPGGNQPQHF
TRBJ2-3	NA	TRBD2	TRBV18	TGTGCCAGCTCACCACGACTAGCGGGAGTCTCAGATACGCAGTATTTT	CASSPRLAGVSDTQYF
TRBJ2-7	NA	NA	TRBV7-9	TGTGCCAGCAGCTTAGCTTTCGGGCTCAATGTGCAGTACTTC	CASSLAFGLNVQYF
TRBJ2-2	NA	NA	TRBV5-1	TGCGCCAGCTCCTTACAAGTAGCCGGGACCGGGGAGCTGTTTTTT	CASSLQVAGTGELFF
TRBJ2-3	NA	NA	TRBV5-1	TGCGCCAGCAGCTCCCCTAGCCCGGGGGATACGCAGTATTTT	CASSSPSPGDTQYF
TRBJ1-5	few	NA	TRBV19	TGTGCCAGTAGTATCTATTGGCAGGGATCTGGACAGCCCCAGCATTTT	CASSIYWQGSGQPQHF
TRBJ1-1	NA	TRBD1	TRBV6-5	TGTGCCAGCAGTACCCCCGGGACAGGTGAAGCTTTCTTT	CASSTPGTGEAFF
TRBJ1-5	NA	NA	TRBV2	TGTGCCAGCAATTCCGGGGGTGGCCAGCCCCAGCATTTT	CASNSGGGQPQHF